This T cell receptor beta chain emerged from a study of CD8 T cells in Susac syndrome. RNA in amounts of roughly 0.5 to 1 ug was reverse transcribed with random hexamers. Amplification of TCR beta CDR3 used immunoSEQ multiplex PCR across 54 Vbeta and 13 Jbeta. TCRdb reprocessed the immunoSEQ multiplex PCR reads via MiXCR and lists one record per CDR3 protein. Of some 260,000 distinct CDR3 sequences in the sample, about 94% are singletons; the top ten hold 0.055% to 0.075%. The germline V gene has CDR1 SQVTM and CDR2 ANQGSEA. The CDR3 totals 11 residues. The germline V and J ends were trimmed by 7 bases and 3 bases, with 7 bases remaining between them. Findings of the study overall: The authors acknowledged that the study's TCR sequencing and HLA analysis involved relatively few individuals.

Sequencing of TCR beta was performed on blood CD8+ T cells and on blood CD4+ T cells. TEMRA cells were FACS-enriched, while CD8+ and CD4+ T cells were negatively isolated. Comment on this clonotype: Its antigen remains unidentified.

The TCR was taken from a human donor with multiple sclerosis. The V gene is TRBV29-1, the J gene TRBJ2-1; D not certain. Sequencing was carried out using CD4+ T cells from PBMCs. CDR3 region: CSATFYNEQFF. CDR3 bases: TGCAGCGCCACCTTCTACAATGAGCAGTTCTTC.